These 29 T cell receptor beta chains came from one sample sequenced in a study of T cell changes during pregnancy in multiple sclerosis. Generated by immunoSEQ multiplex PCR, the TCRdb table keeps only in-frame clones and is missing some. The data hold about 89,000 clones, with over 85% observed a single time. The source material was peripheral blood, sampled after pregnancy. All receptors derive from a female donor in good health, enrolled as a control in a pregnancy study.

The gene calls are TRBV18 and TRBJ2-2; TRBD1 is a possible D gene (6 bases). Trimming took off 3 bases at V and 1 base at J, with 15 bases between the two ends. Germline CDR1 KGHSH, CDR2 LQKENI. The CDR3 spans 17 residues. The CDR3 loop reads CASSPTGAPGNTGELFF. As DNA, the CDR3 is TGTGCCAGCTCACCGACAGGTGCCCCAGGGAACACCGGGGAGCTGTTTTTT.

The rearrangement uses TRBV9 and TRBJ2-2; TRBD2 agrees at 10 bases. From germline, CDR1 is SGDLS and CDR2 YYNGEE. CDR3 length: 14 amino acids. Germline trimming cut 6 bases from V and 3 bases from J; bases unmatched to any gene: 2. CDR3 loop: CASNSGRHTGELFF. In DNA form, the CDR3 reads TGTGCCAGCAATAGCGGGAGGCACACCGGGGAGCTGTTTTTT.

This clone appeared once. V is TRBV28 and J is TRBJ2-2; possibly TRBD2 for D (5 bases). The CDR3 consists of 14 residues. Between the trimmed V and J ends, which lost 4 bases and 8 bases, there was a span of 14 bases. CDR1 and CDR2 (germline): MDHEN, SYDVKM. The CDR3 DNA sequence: TGTGCCAGCAGTTCCGGACTTGGGCGGGGGGAGCTGTTTTTT. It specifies CASSSGLGRGELFF.

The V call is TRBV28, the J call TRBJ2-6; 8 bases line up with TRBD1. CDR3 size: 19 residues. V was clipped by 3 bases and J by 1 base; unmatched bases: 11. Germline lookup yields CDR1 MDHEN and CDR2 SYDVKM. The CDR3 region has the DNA TGTGCCAGCAGTTTTATGGACAGGGTCGCGATATCTGGGGCCAACGTCCTGACTTTC. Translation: CASSFMDRVAISGANVLTF.

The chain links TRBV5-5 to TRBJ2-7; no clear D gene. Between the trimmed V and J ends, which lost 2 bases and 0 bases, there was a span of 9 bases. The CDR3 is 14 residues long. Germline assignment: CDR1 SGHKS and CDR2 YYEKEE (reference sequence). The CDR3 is CASSFGPHSYEQYF. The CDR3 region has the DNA TGTGCCAGCAGCTTTGGGCCCCACTCCTACGAGCAGTACTTC.

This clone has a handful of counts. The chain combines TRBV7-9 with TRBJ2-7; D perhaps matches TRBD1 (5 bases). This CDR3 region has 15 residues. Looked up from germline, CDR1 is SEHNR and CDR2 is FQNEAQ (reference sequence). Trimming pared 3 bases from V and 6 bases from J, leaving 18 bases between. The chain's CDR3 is CASSLADSRWFEQYF. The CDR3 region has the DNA TGTGCCAGCAGCTTGGCAGACAGTAGGTGGTTCGAGCAGTACTTC.

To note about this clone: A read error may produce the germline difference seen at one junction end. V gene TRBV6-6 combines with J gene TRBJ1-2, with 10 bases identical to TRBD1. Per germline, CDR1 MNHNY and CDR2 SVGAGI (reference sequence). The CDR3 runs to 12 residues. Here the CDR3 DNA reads TGTGCCAGCAGACCCGGACAGGGGGAGGGCCCCTTC. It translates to CASRPGQGEGPF.

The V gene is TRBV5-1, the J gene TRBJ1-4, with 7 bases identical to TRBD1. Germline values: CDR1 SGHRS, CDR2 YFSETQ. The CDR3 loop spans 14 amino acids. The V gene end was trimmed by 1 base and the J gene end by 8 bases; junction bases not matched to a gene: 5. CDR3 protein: CASSLTGASEKLFF. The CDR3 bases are TGCGCCAGCAGCTTGACAGGGGCGAGCGAAAAACTGTTTTTT.

CDR3 bases: TGCGCCAGCAGCTTGACGGCGGGAGGGGCCTACAATGAGCAGTTCTTC. Translating it yields CASSLTAGGAYNEQFF. V usage is TRBV5-1 and J usage is TRBJ2-1, with 9 bases that match TRBD2. Germline V gene sequence: CDR1 SGHRS, CDR2 YFSETQ. This CDR3 is 16 amino acids long. Trimming cost V 1 base and J 2 bases; bases outside gene matches: 4.

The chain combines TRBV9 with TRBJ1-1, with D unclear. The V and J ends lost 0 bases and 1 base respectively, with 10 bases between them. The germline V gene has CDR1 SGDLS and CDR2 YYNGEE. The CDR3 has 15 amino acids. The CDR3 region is CASSVVWGANTEAFF. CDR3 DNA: TGTGCCAGCAGCGTAGTATGGGGAGCGAACACTGAAGCTTTCTTT.

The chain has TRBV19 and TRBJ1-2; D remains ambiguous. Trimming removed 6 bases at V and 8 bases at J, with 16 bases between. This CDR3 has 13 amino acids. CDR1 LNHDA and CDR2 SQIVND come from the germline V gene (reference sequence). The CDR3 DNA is TGTGCCAGTAGGGCGAGGAGCGCCGGGGGCTACACCTTC. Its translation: CASRARSAGGYTF. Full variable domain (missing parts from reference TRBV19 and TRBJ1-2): DGGITQSPKYLFRKEGQNVTLSCEQNLNHDAMYWYRQDPGQGLRLIYYSQIVNDFQKGDIAEGYSVSREKKESFPLTVTSAQKNPTAFYLCASRARSAGGYTFGSGTRLTVV.

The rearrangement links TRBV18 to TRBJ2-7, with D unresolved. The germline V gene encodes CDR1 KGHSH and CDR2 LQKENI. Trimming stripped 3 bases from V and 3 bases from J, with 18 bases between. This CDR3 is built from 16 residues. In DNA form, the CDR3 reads TGTGCCAGCTCACCCCAATTCCTAGACGAAGTCTACGAGCAGTACTTC. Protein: CASSPQFLDEVYEQYF.

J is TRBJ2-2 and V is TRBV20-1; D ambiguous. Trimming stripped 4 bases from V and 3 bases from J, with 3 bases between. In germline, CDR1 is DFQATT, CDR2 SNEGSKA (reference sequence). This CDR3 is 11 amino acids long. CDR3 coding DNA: TGCAGTGCTACAGACACCGGGGAGCTGTTTTTT. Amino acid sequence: CSATDTGELFF.

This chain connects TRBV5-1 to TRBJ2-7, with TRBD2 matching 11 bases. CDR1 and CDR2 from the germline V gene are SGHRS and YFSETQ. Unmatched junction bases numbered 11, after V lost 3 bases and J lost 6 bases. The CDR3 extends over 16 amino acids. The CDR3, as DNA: TGCGCCAGCAGCTCAATAGCGGGAGGGGGCAGTCGCGAGCAGTACTTC. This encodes CASSSIAGGGSREQYF. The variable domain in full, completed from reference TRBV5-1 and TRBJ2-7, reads KAGVTQTPRYLIKTRGQQVTLSCSPISGHRSVSWYQQTPGQGLQFLFEYFSETQRNKGNFPGRFSGRQFSNSRSEMNVSTLELGDSALYLCASSSIAGGGSREQYFGPGTRLTVT.

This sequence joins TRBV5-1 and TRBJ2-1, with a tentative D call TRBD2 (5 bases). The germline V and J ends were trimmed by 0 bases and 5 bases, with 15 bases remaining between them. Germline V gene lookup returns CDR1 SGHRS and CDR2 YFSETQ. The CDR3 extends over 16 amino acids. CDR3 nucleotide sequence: TGCGCCAGCAGCTTGGCCTACGAGGGAATGGACAATGAGCAGTTCTTC. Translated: CASSLAYEGMDNEQFF.

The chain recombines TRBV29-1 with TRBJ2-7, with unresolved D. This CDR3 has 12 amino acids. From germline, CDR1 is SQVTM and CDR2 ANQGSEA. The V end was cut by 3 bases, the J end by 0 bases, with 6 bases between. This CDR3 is CSVEESSYEQYF. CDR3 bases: TGCAGCGTTGAGGAGAGCTCCTACGAGCAGTACTTC.

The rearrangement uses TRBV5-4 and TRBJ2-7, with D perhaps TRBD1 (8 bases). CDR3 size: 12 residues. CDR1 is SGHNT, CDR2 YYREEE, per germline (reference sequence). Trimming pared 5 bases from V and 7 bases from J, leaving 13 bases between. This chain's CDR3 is CASRQGGQEQYF. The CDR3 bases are TGTGCCAGCAGACAGGGGGGGCAGGAGCAGTACTTC.

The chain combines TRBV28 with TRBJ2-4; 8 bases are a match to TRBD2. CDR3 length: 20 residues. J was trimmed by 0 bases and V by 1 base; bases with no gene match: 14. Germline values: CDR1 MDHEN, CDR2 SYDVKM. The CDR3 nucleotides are TGTGCCAGCAGTTTATCTGTCGGGGGGGCCCAGGGATTAGCCAAAAACATTCAGTACTTC. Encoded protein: CASSLSVGGAQGLAKNIQYF.

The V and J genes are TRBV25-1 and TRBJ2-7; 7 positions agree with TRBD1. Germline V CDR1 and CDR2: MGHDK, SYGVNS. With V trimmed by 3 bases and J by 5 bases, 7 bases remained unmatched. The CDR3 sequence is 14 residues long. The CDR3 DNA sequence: TGTGCCAGCAGTGAGACGACAGGGCCCCACGAGCAGTACTTC. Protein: CASSETTGPHEQYF.

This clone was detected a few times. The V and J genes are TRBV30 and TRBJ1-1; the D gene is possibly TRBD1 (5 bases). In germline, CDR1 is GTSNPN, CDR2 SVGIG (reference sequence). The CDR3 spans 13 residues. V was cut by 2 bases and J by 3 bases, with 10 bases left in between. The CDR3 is CAWSLRGDTEAFF. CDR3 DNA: TGTGCCTGGAGTCTTCGGGGGGACACTGAAGCTTTCTTT.

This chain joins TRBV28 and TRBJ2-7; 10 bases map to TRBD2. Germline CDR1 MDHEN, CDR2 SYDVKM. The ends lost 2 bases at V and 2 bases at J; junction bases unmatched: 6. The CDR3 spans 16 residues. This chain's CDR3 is CASSLGGLAFTYEQYF. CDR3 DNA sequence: TGTGCCAGCAGTTTAGGGGGACTAGCGTTTACCTACGAGCAGTACTTC.

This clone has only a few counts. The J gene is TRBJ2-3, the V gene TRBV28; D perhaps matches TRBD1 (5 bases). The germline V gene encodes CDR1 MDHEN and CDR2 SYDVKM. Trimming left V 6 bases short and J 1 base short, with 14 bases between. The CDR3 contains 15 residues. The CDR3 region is CASSPASRGTDTQYF. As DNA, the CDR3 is TGTGCCAGCAGCCCCGCCTCCAGGGGCACAGATACGCAGTATTTT.

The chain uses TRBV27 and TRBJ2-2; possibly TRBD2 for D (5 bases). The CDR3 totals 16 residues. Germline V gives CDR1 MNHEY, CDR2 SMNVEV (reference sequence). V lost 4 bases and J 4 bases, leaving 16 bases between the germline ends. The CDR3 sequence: CASSSGDRGPTGELFF. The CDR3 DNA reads TGTGCCAGCAGTTCTGGGGATCGGGGTCCCACCGGGGAGCTGTTTTTT.

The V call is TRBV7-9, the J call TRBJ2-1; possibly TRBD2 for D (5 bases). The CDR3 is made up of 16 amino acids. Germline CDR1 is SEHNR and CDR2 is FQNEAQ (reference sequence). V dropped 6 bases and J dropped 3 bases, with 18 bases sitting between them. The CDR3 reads CASRPADGADYNEQFF. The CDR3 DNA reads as TGTGCCAGCAGACCCGCCGACGGAGCGGACTACAATGAGCAGTTCTTC.

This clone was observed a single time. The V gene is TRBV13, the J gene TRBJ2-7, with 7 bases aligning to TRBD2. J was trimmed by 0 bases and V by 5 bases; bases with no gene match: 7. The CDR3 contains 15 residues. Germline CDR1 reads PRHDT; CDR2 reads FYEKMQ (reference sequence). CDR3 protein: CASSAAPSGSYEQYF. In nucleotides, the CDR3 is TGTGCCAGCAGCGCAGCGCCTAGCGGCTCCTACGAGCAGTACTTC.

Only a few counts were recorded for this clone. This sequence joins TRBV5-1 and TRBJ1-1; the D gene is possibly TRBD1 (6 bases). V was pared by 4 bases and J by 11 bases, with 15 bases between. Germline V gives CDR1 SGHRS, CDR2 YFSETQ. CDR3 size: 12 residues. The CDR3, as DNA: TGCGCCAGCAGCGCCGACAGGACATTCGCTTTCTTT. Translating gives CASSADRTFAFF. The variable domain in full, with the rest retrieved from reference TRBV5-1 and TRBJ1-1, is KAGVTQTPRYLIKTRGQQVTLSCSPISGHRSVSWYQQTPGQGLQFLFEYFSETQRNKGNFPGRFSGRQFSNSRSEMNVSTLELGDSALYLCASSADRTFAFFGQGTRLTVV.

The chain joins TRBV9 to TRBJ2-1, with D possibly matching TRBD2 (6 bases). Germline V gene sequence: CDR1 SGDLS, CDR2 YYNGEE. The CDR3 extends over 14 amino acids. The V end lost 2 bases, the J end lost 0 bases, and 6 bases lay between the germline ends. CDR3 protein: CASSVGGSYNEQFF. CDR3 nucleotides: TGTGCCAGCAGCGTCGGGGGCTCCTACAATGAGCAGTTCTTC.

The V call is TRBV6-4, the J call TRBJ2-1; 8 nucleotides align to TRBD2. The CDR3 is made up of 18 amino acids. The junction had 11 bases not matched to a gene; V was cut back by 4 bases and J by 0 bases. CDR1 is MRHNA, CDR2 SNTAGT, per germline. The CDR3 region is CASSVETSALSSYNEQFF. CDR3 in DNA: TGTGCCAGCAGTGTAGAGACTAGCGCCCTCAGCTCCTACAATGAGCAGTTCTTC.

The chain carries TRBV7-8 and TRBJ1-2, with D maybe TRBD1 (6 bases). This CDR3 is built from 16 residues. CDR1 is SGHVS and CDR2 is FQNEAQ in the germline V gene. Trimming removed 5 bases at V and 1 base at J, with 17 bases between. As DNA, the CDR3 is TGTGCCAGCAGCGCGGGGGCTTTGGCCAGTAACTATGGCTACACCTTC. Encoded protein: CASSAGALASNYGYTF.